This T cell receptor beta chain appears in the sequencing data of a study of T cell changes during pregnancy in multiple sclerosis. Sequencing used immunoSEQ multiplex PCR; TCRdb keeps in-frame clones, though not all of them. The sample holds 65,000 to 95,000 clones, 75% to 90% seen once. J lost 0 bases, V lost 4 bases, and 8 bases had no gene match. Per the germline V gene, CDR1 is ENHRY and CDR2 is SYGVKD. The CDR3 totals 16 residues. The rearrangement links TRBV10-3 to TRBJ2-7; TRBD1 agrees at 8 bases. This sequence was found in a female donor with multiple sclerosis, enrolled in a pregnancy study. The specimen comprised peripheral blood, sampled before pregnancy. CDR3 in DNA: TGTGCCATCAGTGGAAGAGGGGACAGGAGCTCCTACGAGCAGTACTTC. Residues: CAISGRGDRSSYEQYF.